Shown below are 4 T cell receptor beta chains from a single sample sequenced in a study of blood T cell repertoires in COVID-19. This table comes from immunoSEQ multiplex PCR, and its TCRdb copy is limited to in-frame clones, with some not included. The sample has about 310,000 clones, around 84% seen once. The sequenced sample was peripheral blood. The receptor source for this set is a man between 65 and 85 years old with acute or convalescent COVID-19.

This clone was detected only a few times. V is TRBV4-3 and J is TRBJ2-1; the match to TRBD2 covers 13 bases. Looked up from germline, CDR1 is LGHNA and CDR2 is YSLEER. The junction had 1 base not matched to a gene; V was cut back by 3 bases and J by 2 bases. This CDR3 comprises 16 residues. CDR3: CASSQGTSGAYNEQFF. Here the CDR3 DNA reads TGCGCCAGCAGCCAGGGGACTAGCGGGGCCTACAATGAGCAGTTCTTC.

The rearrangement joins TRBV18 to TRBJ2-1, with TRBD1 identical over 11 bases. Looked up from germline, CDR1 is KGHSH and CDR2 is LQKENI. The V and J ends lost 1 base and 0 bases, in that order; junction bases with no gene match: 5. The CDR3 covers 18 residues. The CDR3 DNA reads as TGTGCCAGCTCACCACGGGACAGGGGGTACTCCTCCTACAATGAGCAGTTCTTC. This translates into CASSPRDRGYSSYNEQFF.

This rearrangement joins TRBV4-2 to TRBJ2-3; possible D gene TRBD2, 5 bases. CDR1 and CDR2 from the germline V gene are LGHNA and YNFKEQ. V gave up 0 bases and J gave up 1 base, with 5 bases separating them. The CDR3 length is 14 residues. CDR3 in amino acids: CASSQERGTDTQYF. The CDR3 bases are TGTGCCAGCAGCCAAGAGCGGGGCACAGATACGCAGTATTTT.

For the CDR3, the DNA is TGTGCCAGCAGGGAGCAGGGCTACTCCTACGAGCAGTACTTC. Its translation is CASREQGYSYEQYF. This chain joins TRBV2 and TRBJ2-7, with D perhaps TRBD1 (5 bases). V lost 6 bases, J lost 0 bases, and 12 bases lay in between. The CDR3 is 14 residues long. The germline gives CDR1 SNHLY, CDR2 FYNNEI.